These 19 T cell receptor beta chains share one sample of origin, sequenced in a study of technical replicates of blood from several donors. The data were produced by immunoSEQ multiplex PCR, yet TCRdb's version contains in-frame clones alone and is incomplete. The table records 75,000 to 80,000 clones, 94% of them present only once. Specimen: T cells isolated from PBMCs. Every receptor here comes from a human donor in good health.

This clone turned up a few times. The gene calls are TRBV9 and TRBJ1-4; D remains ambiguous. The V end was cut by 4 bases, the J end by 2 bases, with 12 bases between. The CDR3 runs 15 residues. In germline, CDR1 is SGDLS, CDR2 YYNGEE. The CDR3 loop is CASSPNPNTNEKLFF. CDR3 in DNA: TGTGCCAGCAGCCCTAACCCGAATACTAATGAAAAACTGTTTTTT.

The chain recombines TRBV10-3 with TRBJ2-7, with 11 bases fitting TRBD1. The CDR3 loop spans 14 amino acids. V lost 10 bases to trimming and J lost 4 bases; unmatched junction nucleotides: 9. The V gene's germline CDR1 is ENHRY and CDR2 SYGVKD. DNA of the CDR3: TGTGCCACAAATCGGGACAGGGGGTCGTACGAGCAGTACTTC. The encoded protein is CATNRDRGSYEQYF.

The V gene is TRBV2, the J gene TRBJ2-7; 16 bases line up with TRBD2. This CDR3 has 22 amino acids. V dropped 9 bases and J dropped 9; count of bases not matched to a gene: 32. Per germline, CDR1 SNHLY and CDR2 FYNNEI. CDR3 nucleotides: TGTGCCAGTCTACCTCGGGGGACTAGCGGGAGGGCAACAAACCCGACCGAACCGGGGCAGTACTTC. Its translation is CASLPRGTSGRATNPTEPGQYF.

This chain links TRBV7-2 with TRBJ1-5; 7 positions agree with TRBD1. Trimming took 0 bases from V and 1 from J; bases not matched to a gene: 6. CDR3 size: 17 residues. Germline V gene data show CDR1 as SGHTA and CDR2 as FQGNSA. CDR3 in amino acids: CASSLALTGYSNQPQHF. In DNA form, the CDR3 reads TGTGCCAGCAGCTTAGCCCTGACAGGGTACAGCAATCAGCCCCAGCATTTT. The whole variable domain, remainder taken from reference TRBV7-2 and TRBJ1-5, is GAGVSQSPSNKVTEKGKDVELRCDPISGHTALYWYRQSLGQGLEFLIYFQGNSAPDKSGLPSDRFSAERTGGSVSTLTIQRTQQEDSAVYLCASSLALTGYSNQPQHFGDGTRLSIL.

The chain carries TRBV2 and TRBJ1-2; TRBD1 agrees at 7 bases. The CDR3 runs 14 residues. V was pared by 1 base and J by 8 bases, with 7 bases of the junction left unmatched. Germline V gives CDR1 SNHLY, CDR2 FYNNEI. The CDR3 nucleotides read TGTGCCAGCAGTGAAGGGCAGGGGGATCGAGGCTACACCTTC. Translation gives CASSEGQGDRGYTF. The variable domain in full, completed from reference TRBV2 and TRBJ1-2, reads EPEVTQTPSHQVTQMGQEVILRCVPISNHLYFYWYRQILGQKVEFLVSFYNNEISEKSEIFDDQFSVERPDGSNFTLKIRSTKLEDSAMYFCASSEGQGDRGYTFGSGTRLTVV.

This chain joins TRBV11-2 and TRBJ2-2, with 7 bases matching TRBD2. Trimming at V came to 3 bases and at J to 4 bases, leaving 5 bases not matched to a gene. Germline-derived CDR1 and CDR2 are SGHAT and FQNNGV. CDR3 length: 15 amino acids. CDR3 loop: CASSFSGTITGELFF. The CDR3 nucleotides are TGTGCCAGCAGCTTCAGCGGGACTATCACCGGGGAGCTGTTTTTT.

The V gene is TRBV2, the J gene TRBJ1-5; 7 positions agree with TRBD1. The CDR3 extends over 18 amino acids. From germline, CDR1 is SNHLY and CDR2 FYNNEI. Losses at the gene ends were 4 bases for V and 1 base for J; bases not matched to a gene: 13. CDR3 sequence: CASSGPITGALSNQPQHF. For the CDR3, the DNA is TGTGCCAGCAGTGGGCCGATCACAGGGGCTCTCAGCAATCAGCCCCAGCATTTT.

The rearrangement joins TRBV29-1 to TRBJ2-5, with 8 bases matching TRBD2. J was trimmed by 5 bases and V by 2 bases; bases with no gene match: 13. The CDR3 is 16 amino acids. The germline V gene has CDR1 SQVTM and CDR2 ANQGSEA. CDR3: CSVELRSGRAMETQYF. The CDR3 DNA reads TGCAGCGTTGAATTGCGTTCCGGGAGGGCCATGGAGACCCAGTACTTC. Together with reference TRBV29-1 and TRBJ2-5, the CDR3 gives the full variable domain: SAVISQKPSRDICQRGTSLTIQCQVDSQVTMMFWYRQQPGQSLTLIATANQGSEATYESGFVIDKFPISRPNLTFSTLTVSNMSPEDSSIYLCSVELRSGRAMETQYFGPGTRLLVL.

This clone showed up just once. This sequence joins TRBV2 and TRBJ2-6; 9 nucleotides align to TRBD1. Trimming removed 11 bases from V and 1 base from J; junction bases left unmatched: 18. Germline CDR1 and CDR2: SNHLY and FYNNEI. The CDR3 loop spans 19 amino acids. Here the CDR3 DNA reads TGTGCCCGGACGCGTAAGGAGACAGGGGGATTTTCTGGGGCCAACGTCCTGACTTTC. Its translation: CARTRKETGGFSGANVLTF.

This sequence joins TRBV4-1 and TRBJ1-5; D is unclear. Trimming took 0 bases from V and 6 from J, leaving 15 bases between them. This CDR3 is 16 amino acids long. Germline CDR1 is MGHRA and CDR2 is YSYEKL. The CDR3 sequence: CASSQEVRRDFQPQHF. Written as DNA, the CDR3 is TGCGCCAGCAGCCAAGAGGTCAGACGGGATTTTCAGCCCCAGCATTTT.

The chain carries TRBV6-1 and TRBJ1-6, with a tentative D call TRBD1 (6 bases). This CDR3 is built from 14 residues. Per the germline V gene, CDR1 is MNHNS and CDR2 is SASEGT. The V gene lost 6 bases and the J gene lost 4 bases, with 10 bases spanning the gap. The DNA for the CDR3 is TGTGCCAGCAGCGGACAGCCTTATAATTCACCCCTCCACTTT. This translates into CASSGQPYNSPLHF.

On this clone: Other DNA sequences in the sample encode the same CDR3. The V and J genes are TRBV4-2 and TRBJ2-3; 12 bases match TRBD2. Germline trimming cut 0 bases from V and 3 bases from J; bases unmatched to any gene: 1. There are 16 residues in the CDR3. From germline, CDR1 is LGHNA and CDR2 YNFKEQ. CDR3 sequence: CASSQELAGGTDTQYF. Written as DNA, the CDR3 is TGTGCCAGCAGCCAAGAACTAGCGGGAGGTACAGATACGCAGTATTTT.

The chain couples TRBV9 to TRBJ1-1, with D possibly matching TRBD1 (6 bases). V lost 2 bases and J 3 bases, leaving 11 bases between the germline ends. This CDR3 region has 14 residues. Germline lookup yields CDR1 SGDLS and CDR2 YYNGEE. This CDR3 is CASSVVRGYTEAFF. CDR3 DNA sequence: TGTGCCAGCAGCGTCGTCAGGGGATACACTGAAGCTTTCTTT. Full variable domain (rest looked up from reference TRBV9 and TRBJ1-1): DSGVTQTPKHLITATGQRVTLRCSPRSGDLSVYWYQQSLDQGLQFLIQYYNGEERAKGNILERFSAQQFPDLHSELNLSSLELGDSALYFCASSVVRGYTEAFFGQGTRLTVV.

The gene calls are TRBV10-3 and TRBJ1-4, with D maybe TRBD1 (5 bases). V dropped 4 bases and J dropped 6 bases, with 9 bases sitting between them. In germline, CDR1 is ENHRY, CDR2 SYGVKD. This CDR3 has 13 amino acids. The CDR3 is CAISGGRDEKLFF. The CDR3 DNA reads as TGTGCCATCAGTGGCGGCAGGGATGAAAAACTGTTTTTT.

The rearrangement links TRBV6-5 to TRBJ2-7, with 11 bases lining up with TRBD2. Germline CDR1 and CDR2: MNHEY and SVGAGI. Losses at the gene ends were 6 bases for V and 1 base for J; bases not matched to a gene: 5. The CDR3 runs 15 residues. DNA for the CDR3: TGTGCCAGCAGACCGGGACTAGCGGTTTCCTACGAGCAGTACTTC. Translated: CASRPGLAVSYEQYF.

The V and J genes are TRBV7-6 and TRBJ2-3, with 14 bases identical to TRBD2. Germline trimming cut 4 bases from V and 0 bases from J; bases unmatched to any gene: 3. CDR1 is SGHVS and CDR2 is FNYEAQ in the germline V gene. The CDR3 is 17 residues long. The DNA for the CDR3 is TGTGCCAGCAGCTGGGGGACTAGCGGGAGTAGCACAGATACGCAGTATTTT. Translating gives CASSWGTSGSSTDTQYF.

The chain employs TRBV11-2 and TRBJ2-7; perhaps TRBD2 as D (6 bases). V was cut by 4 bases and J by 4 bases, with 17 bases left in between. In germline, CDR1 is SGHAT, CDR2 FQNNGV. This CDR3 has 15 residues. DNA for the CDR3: TGTGCCAGCAGCTGGGGAGGCGGGAACGGGTACGAGCAGTACTTC. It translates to CASSWGGGNGYEQYF.

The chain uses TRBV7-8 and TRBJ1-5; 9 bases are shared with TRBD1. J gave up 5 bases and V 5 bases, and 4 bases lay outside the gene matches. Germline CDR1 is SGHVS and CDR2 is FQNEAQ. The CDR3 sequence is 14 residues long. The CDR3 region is CASSKGQGYQPQHF. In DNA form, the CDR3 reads TGTGCCAGCAGCAAAGGACAGGGGTATCAGCCCCAGCATTTT.

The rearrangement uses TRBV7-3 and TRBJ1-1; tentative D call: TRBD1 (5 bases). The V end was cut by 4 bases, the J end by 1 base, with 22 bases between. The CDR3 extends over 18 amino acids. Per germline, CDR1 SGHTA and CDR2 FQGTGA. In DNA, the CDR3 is TGTGCCAGCAGCTCATTACCACCAATTTCTACAGGGAACACTGAAGCTTTCTTT. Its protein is CASSSLPPISTGNTEAFF. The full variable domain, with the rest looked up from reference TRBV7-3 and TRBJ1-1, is GAGVSQTPSNKVTEKGKYVELRCDPISGHTALYWYRQSLGQGPEFLIYFQGTGAADDSGLPNDRFFAVRPEGSVSTLKIQRTERGDSAVYLCASSSLPPISTGNTEAFFGQGTRLTVV.